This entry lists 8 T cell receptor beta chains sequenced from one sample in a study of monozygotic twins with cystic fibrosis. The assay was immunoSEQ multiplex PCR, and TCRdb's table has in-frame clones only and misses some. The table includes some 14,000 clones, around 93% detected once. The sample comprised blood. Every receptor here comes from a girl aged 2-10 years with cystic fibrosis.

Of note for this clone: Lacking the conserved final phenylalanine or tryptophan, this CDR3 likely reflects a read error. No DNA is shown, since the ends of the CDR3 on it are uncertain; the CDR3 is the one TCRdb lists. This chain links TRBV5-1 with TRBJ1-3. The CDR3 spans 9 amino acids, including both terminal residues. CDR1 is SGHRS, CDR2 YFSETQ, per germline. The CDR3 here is CASSPGRLG.

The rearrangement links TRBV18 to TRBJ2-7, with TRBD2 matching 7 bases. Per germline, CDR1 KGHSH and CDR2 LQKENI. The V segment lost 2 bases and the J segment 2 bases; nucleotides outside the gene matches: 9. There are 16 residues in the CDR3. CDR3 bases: TGTGCCAGCTCACCAAAGGGGCAGGGAGGGACCTACGAGCAGTACTTC. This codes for CASSPKGQGGTYEQYF.

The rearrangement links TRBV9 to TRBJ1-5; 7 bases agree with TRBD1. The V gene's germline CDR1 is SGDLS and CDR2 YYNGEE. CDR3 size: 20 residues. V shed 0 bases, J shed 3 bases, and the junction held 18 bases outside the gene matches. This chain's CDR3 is CASSVDSARTGRGINQPQHF. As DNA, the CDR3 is TGTGCCAGCAGCGTAGACTCGGCGAGGACAGGACGAGGGATCAATCAGCCCCAGCATTTT. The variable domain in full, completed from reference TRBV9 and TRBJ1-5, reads DSGVTQTPKHLITATGQRVTLRCSPRSGDLSVYWYQQSLDQGLQFLIQYYNGEERAKGNILERFSAQQFPDLHSELNLSSLELGDSALYFCASSVDSARTGRGINQPQHFGDGTRLSIL.

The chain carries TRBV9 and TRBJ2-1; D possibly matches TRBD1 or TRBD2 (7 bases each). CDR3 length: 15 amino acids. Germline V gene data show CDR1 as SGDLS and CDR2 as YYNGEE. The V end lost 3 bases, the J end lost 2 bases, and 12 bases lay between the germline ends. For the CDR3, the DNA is TGTGCCAGCAGCGGGCGGGGGACAGCCTACAATGAGCAGTTCTTC. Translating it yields CASSGRGTAYNEQFF.

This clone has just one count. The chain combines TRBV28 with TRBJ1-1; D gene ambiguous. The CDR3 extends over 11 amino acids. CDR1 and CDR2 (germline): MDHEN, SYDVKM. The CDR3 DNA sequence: TGTGGCACGTCATTGAACACTGAAGCTTTCTTT. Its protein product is CGTSLNTEAFF.

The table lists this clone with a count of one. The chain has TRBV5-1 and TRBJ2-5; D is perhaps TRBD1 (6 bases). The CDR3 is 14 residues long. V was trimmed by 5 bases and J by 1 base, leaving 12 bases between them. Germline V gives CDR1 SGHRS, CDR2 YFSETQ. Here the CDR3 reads CASRPQGAQETQYF. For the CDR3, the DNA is TGCGCCAGCAGACCACAGGGAGCCCAAGAGACCCAGTACTTC.

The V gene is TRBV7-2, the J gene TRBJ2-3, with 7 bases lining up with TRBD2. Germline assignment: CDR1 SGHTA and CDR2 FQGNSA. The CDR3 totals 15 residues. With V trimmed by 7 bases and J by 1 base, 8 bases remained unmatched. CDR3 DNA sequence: TGTGCCAGCACCCTACCCGGACTAGGCACAGATACGCAGTATTTT. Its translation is CASTLPGLGTDTQYF. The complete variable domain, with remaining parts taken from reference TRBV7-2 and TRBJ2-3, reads GAGVSQSPSNKVTEKGKDVELRCDPISGHTALYWYRQSLGQGLEFLIYFQGNSAPDKSGLPSDRFSAERTGGSVSTLTIQRTQQEDSAVYLCASTLPGLGTDTQYFGPGTRLTVL.

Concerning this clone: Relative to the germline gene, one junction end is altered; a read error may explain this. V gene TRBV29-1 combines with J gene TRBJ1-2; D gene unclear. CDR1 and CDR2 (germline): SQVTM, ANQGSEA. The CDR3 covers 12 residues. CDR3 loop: CSFDPGDAGYTF. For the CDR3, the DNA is TGCAGCTTTGATCCGGGCGACGCTGGCTACACCTTC.